This TCR beta chain is from a study of cytomegalovirus exposure and HLA in healthy donors. Study background: Roughly 80 million unique TCRs from HLA-typed donors made up an early data release. Findings of the study overall: For most TCR beta V segments, an earlier analysis put the productive rate at about 90% or about 30% of the time. Several of the most significant clusters appeared, in a later analysis, to be linked to common viral pathogens.

The PCR employed 60 Vbeta primers together with 13 Jbeta primers. Per the original data handling: A later analysis tallied some 84 million unique TCR beta chains, about 11 million of them shared. The assay was immunoSEQ multiplex PCR, and TCRdb's table has in-frame clones only and misses some. The D gene and trimming were derived from the DNA, and the V and J assignments and clone size from that table. The sample lists 100,000 to 150,000 clones, under 85% occurring once. The CDR3 is 14 residues long. Looked up from germline, CDR1 is MNHEY and CDR2 is SVGAGI. Trimming took off 3 bases at V and 5 bases at J, with 11 bases between the two ends. For this clone: What it recognizes is unknown.

The chain joins TRBV6-5 to TRBJ2-1; D is perhaps TRBD1 (5 bases). Sequencing was done on a sample of PBMCs. This clonotype originated in a male donor in good health and CMV-seropositive. Written as DNA, the CDR3 is TGTGCCAGCAGTTATTTAGGGGCCCACAATGAGCAGTTCTTC. This encodes CASSYLGAHNEQFF.